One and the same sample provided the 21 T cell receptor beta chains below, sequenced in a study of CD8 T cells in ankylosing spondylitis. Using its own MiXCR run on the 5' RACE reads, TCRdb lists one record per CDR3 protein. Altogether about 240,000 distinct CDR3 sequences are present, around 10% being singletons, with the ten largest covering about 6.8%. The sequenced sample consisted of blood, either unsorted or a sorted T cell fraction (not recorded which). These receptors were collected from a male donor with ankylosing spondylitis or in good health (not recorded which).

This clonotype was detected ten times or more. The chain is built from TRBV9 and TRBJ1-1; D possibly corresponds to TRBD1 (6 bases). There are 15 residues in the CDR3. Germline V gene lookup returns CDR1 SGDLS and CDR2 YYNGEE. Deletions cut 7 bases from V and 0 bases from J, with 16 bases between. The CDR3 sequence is CASVLGAYMNTEAFF. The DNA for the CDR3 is TGTGCCAGCGTCTTGGGGGCATATATGAACACTGAAGCTTTCTTT.

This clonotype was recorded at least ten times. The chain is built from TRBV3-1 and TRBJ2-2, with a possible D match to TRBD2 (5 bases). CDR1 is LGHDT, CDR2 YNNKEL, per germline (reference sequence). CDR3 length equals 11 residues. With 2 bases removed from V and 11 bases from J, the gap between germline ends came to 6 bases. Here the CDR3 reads CASSQTGELFF. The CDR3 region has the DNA TGTGCCAGCAGCCAAACGGGAGAGCTGTTTTTT.

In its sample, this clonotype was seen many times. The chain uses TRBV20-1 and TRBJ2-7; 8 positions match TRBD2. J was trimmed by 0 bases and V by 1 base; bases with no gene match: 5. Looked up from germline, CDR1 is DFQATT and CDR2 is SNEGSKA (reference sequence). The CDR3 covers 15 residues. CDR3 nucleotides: TGCAGTGCTAGAGGGCGGACTAGCCTCTCCTACGAGCAGTACTTC. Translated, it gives CSARGRTSLSYEQYF.

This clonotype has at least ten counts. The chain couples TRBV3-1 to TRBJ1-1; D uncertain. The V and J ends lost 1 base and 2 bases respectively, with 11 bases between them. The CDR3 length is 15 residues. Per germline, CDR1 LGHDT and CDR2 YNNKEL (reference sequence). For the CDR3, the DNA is TGTGCCAGCAGCCAAGTCCCACAGACCAACACTGAAGCTTTCTTT. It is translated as CASSQVPQTNTEAFF.

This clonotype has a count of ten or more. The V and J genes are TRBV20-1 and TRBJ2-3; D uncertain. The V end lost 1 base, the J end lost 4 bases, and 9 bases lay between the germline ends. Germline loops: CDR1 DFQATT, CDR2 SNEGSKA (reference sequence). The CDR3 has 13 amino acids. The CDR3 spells CSARVLDADTQYF. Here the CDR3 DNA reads TGCAGTGCTAGAGTTTTGGATGCAGATACGCAGTATTTT.

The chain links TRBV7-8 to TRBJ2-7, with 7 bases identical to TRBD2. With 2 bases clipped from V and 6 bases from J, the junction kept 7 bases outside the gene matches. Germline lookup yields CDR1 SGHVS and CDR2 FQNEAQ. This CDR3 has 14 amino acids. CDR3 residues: CASSLRVVAGEQYF. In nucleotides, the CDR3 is TGTGCCAGCAGCTTACGGGTGGTAGCGGGCGAGCAGTACTTC.

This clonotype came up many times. The DNA of the CDR3 is TGTGCCACCAGCAGATCTAGTGTCCCAGGGCAGCCCCAGCATTTT. Translated: CATSRSSVPGQPQHF. The chain links TRBV15 to TRBJ1-5, with D possibly matching TRBD1 (5 bases). This CDR3 region has 15 residues. Germline lookup yields CDR1 LNHNV and CDR2 YYDKDF (reference sequence). Trimming took off 2 bases at V and 7 bases at J, with 15 bases between the two ends.

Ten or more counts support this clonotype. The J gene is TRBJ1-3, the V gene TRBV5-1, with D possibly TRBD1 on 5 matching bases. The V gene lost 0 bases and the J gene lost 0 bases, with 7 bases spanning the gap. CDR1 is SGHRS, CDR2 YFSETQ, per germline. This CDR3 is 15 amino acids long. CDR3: CASSLGQHSGNTIYF. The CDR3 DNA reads TGCGCCAGCAGCTTGGGACAGCACTCTGGAAACACCATATATTTT.

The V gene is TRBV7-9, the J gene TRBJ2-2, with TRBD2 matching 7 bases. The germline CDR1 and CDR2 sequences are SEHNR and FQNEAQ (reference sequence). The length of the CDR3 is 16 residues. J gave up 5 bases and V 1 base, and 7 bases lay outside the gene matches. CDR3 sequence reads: CASSLGRAGPTGELFF. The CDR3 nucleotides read TGTGCCAGCAGCTTAGGGCGAGCGGGGCCAACCGGGGAGCTGTTTTTT.

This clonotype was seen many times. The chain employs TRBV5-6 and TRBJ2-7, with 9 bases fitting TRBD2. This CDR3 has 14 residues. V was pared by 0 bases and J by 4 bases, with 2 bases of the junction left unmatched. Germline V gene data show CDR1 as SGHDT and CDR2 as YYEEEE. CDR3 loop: CASSLGLAEYEQYF. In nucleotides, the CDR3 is TGTGCCAGCAGCTTGGGACTAGCGGAGTACGAGCAGTACTTC.

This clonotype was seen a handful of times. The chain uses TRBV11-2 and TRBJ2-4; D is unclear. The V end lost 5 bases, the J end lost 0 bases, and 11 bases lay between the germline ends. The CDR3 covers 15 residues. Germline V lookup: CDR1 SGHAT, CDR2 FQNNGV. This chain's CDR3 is CASSQRSLAKNIQYF. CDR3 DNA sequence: TGTGCCAGCAGCCAGAGATCACTAGCCAAAAACATTCAGTACTTC.

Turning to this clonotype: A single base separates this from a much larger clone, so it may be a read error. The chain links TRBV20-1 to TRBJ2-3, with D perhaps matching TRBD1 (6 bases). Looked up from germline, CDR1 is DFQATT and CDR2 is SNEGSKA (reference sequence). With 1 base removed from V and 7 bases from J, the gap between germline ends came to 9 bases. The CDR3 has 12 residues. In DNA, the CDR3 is TGCAGTGCTAGAGCGGGGACATATACGCAGTATTTT. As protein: CSARAGTYTQYF.

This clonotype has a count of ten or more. CDR3 sequence (DNA): TGCGCCAGCAGCTCGCTACAGGGGGACTATGGCTACACCTTC. Protein sequence: CASSSLQGDYGYTF. V usage is TRBV5-1 and J usage is TRBJ1-2; the match to TRBD1 covers 8 bases. V was pared by 3 bases and J by 3 bases, with 4 bases of the junction left unmatched. CDR1 and CDR2 (germline): SGHRS, YFSETQ. The length of the CDR3 is 14 residues.

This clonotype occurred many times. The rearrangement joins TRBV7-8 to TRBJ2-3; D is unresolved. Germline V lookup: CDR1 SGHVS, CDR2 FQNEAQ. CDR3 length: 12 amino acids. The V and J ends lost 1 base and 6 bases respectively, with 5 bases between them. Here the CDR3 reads CASSLGFDTQYF. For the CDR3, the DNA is TGTGCCAGCAGCTTAGGGTTTGATACGCAGTATTTT.

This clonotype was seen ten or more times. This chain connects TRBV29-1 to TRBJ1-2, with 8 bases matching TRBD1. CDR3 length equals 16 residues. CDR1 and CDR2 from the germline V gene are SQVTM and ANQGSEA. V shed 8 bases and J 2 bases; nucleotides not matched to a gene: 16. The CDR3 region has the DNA TGCAGCCGCCGATCGGGACAGGAAAATTTCAACTATGGCTACACCTTC. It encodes CSRRSGQENFNYGYTF.

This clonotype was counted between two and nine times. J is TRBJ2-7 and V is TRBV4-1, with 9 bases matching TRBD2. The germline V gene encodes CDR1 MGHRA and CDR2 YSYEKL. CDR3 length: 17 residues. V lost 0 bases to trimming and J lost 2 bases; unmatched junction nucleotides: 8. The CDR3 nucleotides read TGCGCCAGCAGCCAAGACTGGGCTAGCGGGGACCCCTACGAGCAGTACTTC. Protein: CASSQDWASGDPYEQYF.

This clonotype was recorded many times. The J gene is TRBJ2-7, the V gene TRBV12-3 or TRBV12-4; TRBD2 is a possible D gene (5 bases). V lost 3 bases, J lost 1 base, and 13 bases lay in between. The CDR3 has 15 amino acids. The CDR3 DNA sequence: TGTGCCAGCAGTTTTTCTGGGTCGGGGTCCTACGAGCAGTACTTC. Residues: CASSFSGSGSYEQYF.

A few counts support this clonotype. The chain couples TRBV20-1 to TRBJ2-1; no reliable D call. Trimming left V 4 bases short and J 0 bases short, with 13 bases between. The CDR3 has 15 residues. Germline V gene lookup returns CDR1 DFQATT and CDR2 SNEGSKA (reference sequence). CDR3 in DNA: TGCAGTGCTATCATCTATCTGAGCTCCTACAATGAGCAGTTCTTC. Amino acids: CSAIIYLSSYNEQFF.

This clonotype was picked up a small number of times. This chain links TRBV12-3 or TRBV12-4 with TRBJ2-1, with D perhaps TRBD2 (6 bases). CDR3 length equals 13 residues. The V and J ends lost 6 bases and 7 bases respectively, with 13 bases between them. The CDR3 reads CASRVSAGNEQFF. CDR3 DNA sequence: TGTGCCAGCAGAGTATCGGCGGGGAATGAGCAGTTCTTC.

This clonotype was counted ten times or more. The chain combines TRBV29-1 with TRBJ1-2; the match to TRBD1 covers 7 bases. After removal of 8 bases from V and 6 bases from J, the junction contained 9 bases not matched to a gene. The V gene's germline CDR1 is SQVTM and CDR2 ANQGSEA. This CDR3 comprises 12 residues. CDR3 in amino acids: CSTRTGGDGYTF. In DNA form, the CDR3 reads TGCAGCACCCGGACAGGAGGAGATGGCTACACCTTC.

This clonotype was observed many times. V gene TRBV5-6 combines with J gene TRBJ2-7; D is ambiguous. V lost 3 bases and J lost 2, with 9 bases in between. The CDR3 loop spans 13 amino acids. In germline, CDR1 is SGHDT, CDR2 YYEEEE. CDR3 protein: CASSWTGAYEQYF. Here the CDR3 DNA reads TGTGCCAGCAGCTGGACGGGTGCCTACGAGCAGTACTTC.